Listed below are T cell receptor beta chains from one sample, sequenced in a study of T cell repertoires in cytomegalovirus infection. TCRdb redid the calling of the reads with MiXCR, one entry per CDR3 protein. The table records about 900,000 distinct CDR3 sequences, roughly 30% of them present only once. These receptors' antigens are unknown. Sequenced here: cultured CD8+ T cells from PBMCs, sampled from culture after CMV antigen stimulation. These receptor sequences come from a human donor in good health (CMV status not recorded). Some clones in this sample may be carry-over from other donors' samples. CDR3s include the opening cysteine and the closing phenylalanine or tryptophan. Each record gives: V gene, clone size, D gene, J gene, CDR3 protein, CDR3 DNA. The D gene is left open where the match is weak. A row's size may be missing; if present it is once, few, many or a size class.

>TRBV7-4|many|-|TRBJ1-5
CASSTLEPGNQPQHF
TGTGCCAGCAGCACACTCGAGCCAGGCAATCAGCCCCAGCATTTT
>TRBV6-2/TRBV6-3|few|TRBD2|TRBJ2-1
CASRKLAGGPHEQFF
TGTGCCAGCAGGAAACTAGCGGGGGGGCCCCATGAGCAGTTCTTC
>TRBV20-1|-|TRBD2|TRBJ2-3
CSARAMRLAGPSTDTQYF
TGCAGTGCTAGGGCGATGCGACTAGCGGGGCCCAGCACAGATACGCAGTATTTT
>TRBV27|-|-|TRBJ1-1
CASSLQGRGVNTEAFF
TGTGCCAGCAGTTTACAGGGCCGGGGGGTCAACACTGAAGCTTTCTTT
>TRBV12-3/TRBV12-4|-|-|TRBJ1-1
CASSRVATEAFF
TGTGCCAGCAGTAGGGTGGCCACTGAAGCTTTCTTT
>TRBV9|once|-|TRBJ2-3
CASSKPGASTDTQYF
TGTGCCAGCAGCAAACCGGGAGCCAGCACAGATACGCAGTATTTT
>TRBV27|-|TRBD1|TRBJ1-2
CASSAQGGYYGYTF
TGTGCCAGCAGTGCCCAGGGGGGCTACTATGGCTACACCTTC
>TRBV5-3|-|TRBD1|TRBJ1-2
CASSFRTGGYGYTF
TGTGCCAGCAGCTTCAGGACAGGGGGCTATGGCTACACCTTC
>TRBV7-6|few|-|TRBJ2-7
CASSLDDRNEQYF
TGTGCCAGCAGCTTAGACGACAGGAACGAGCAGTACTTC
>TRBV4-1|-|-|TRBJ1-5
CASSAVRNQPQHF
TGCGCCAGCAGCGCCGTCCGCAATCAGCCCCAGCATTTT
>TRBV12-3/TRBV12-4|few|-|TRBJ1-1
CASSLTLGTTEAFF
TGTGCCAGCAGTTTAACTCTAGGAACGACTGAAGCTTTCTTT
>TRBV4-3|many|-|TRBJ2-1
CASSQGLPGNEQFF
TGCGCCAGCAGCCAAGGATTGCCGGGCAATGAGCAGTTCTTC
>TRBV9|few|TRBD1|TRBJ1-4
CASSATGGPAATNEKLFF
TGTGCCAGCAGCGCCACAGGGGGCCCCGCTGCAACTAATGAAAAACTGTTTTTT
>TRBV6-5|-|-|TRBJ1-4
CASTQGSYATNEKLFF
TGTGCCAGCACCCAGGGGAGCTATGCAACTAATGAAAAACTGTTTTTT
>TRBV7-6|few|-|TRBJ1-4
CASSLSGADEKLFF
TGTGCCAGCAGCTTGTCCGGGGCAGATGAAAAACTGTTTTTT
>TRBV28|-|-|TRBJ1-6
CASSPDGMGDSPLHF
TGTGCCAGCAGCCCCGACGGAATGGGCGATTCACCCCTCCACTTT
>TRBV27|-|-|TRBJ1-2
CASSLYTGGGGYTF
TGTGCCAGCAGTTTATATACCGGGGGAGGGGGCTACACCTTC
>TRBV12-3/TRBV12-4|-|-|TRBJ2-1
CASSLWDGSSYNEQFF
TGTGCCAGCAGTCTCTGGGACGGCAGCTCCTACAATGAGCAGTTCTTC
>TRBV9|-|-|TRBJ2-4
CASSVGGGAGNIQYF
TGTGCCAGCAGCGTAGGTGGGGGGGCAGGAAACATTCAGTACTTC
>TRBV7-9|-|-|TRBJ2-7
CASSFGPQSYEQYF
TGTGCCAGCAGCTTTGGTCCACAGTCCTACGAGCAGTACTTC
>TRBV7-2|many|-|TRBJ2-5
CASSLNLDRLKTQYF
TGTGCCAGCAGCTTAAATCTAGACAGGTTGAAGACCCAGTACTTC
>TRBV6-5|few|-|TRBJ1-1
CASRRQVDTEAFF
TGTGCCAGCAGAAGACAGGTGGACACTGAAGCTTTCTTT
>TRBV6-1|few|TRBD1|TRBJ2-2
CAGTSGTGITGELFF
TGTGCCGGGACCTCCGGGACAGGGATCACCGGGGAGCTGTTTTTT
>TRBV4-1|few|-|TRBJ2-1
CASSQLGGEQFF
TGCGCCAGCAGCCAACTAGGGGGTGAGCAGTTCTTC
>TRBV2|-|-|TRBJ1-2
CASQVSQEYYGYTF
TGTGCCAGCCAAGTTTCACAGGAGTACTATGGCTACACCTTC
>TRBV12-3/TRBV12-4|-|TRBD2|TRBJ2-1
CASRPLGAGGPNNEQFF
TGTGCCAGCAGACCCCTTGGGGCGGGGGGGCCAAACAATGAGCAGTTCTTC
>TRBV6-6|few|TRBD1|TRBJ1-3
CASSYRDSGPSGNTIYF
TGTGCCAGCAGTTACAGGGACAGCGGCCCTTCTGGAAACACCATATATTTT